This T cell receptor (beta chain) stems from a study of persistence of HIV-infected CD4 T cells. Study-level information: Donors had been on suppressive ART for a median of 8 years.

Cells were stimulated with overlapping HIV-1 Gag 15-mer peptides. CD40L-negative CD69-negative CD45RO-high memory CD4+ T cells were sorted as populations depleted of antigen-responding cells. This CDR3 comprises 15 residues. In germline, CDR1 is SGDLS, CDR2 YYNGEE. V shed 4 bases and J 2 bases; nucleotides not matched to a gene: 4. A note on this clone: Its specificity is not known.

The immunoSEQ assay was version 4, run in survey mode. Assay used: immunoSEQ multiplex PCR; TCRdb lists only in-frame clones, some missing. Of over 60,000 clones detected, less than 85% appear once; the ten largest clones hold more than 1.5%. The TCR originated in an adult man with HIV who was CMV-seropositive. The specimen was CD4+ T cells sorted from PBMCs after approximately 19-hour stimulation, collected from a patient who received antiretroviral therapy. The chain is built from TRBV9 and TRBJ1-4, with 8 bases fitting TRBD1. This CDR3 is CASSTRQGTNEKLFF. The CDR3 DNA sequence: TGTGCCAGCAGCACTCGACAGGGGACTAATGAAAAACTGTTTTTT.